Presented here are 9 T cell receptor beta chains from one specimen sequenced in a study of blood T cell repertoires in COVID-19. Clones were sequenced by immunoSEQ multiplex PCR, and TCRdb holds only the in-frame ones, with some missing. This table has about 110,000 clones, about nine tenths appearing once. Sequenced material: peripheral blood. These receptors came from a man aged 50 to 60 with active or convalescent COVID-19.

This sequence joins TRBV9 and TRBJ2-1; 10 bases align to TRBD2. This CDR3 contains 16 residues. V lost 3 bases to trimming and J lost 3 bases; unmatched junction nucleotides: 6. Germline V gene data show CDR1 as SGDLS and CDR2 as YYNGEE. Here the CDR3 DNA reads TGTGCCAGCAGCGCCGGAGCGGGAGGGGTCTACAATGAGCAGTTCTTC. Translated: CASSAGAGGVYNEQFF.

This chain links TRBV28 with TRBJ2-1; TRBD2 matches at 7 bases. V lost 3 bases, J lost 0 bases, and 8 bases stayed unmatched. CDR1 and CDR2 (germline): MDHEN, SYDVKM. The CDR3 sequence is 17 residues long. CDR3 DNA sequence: TGTGCCAGCAGTTTCCCCAAAAGCGGGACCTCCTACAATGAGCAGTTCTTC. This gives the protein CASSFPKSGTSYNEQFF.

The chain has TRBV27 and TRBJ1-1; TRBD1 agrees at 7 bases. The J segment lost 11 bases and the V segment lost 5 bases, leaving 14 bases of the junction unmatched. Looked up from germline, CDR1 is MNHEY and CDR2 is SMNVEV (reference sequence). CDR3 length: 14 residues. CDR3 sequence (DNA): TGTGCCAGCAGTCCAGCCGGGACAGTTGGAGAGGCTTTCTTT. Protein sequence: CASSPAGTVGEAFF.

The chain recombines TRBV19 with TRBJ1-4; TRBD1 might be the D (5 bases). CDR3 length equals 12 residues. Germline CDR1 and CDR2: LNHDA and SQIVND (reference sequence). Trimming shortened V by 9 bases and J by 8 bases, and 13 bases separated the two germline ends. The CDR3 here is CASLGAREKLFF. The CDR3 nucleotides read TGTGCCAGCCTAGGGGCAAGGGAAAAACTGTTTTTT.

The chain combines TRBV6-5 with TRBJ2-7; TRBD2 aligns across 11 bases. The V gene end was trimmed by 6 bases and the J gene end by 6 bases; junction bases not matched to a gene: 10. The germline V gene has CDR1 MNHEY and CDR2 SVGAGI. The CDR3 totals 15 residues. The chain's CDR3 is CASRVAGGPSGEQYF. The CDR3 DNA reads TGTGCCAGCAGGGTAGCGGGAGGGCCGTCAGGCGAGCAGTACTTC.

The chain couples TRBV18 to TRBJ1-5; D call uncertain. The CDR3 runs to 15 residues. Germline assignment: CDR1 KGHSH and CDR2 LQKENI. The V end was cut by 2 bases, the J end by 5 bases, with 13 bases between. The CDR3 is CASSPSRGVYQPQHF. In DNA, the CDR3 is TGTGCCAGCTCACCAAGCCGCGGGGTGTATCAGCCCCAGCATTTT.

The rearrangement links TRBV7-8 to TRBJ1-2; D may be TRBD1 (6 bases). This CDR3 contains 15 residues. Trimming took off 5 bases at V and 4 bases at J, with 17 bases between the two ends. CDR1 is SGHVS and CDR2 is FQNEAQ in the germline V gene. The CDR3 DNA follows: TGTGCCAGCAGCCCTCGGACAGAATATTTCTATGGCTACACCTTC. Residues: CASSPRTEYFYGYTF.

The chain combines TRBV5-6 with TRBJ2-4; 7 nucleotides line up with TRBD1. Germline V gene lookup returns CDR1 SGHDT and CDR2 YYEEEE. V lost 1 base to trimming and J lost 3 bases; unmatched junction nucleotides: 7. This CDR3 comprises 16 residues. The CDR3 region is CASSLILWDSKNIQYF. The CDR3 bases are TGTGCCAGCAGCTTGATTTTGTGGGACAGCAAAAACATTCAGTACTTC. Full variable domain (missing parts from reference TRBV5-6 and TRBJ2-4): DAGVTQSPTHLIKTRGQQVTLRCSPKSGHDTVSWYQQALGQGPQFIFQYYEEEERQRGNFPDRFSGHQFPNYSSELNVNALLLGDSALYLCASSLILWDSKNIQYFGAGTRLSVL.

Here the CDR3 DNA reads TGTGCCAGCAGTGAACCGGGACAGGGCATTGAAGCTTTCTTT. It encodes CASSEPGQGIEAFF. The rearrangement joins TRBV6-1 to TRBJ1-1, with 9 nucleotides matching TRBD1. This CDR3 is built from 14 residues. The junction had 5 bases not matched to a gene; V was cut back by 2 bases and J by 7 bases. CDR1 is MNHNS, CDR2 SASEGT, per germline.